Listed below are T cell receptor beta chains from one sample, sequenced in a study of blood T cell repertoires in COVID-19. The assay was immunoSEQ multiplex PCR, and TCRdb's table has in-frame clones only and misses some. The table records approximately 280,000 clones, about nine tenths of them present only once. Sequenced sample: peripheral blood. These receptors all come from a man aged 50 to 60 with acute or convalescent COVID-19. The CDR3 runs from the conserved cysteine through the conserved F or W. A D gene is named only where the DNA matches it firmly. Some rows mark clone size as missing; the rest say once, few, many or name a class of expanded clone.

clone size	V gene	D gene	J gene	CDR3 protein	CDR3 DNA
.	TRBV3-1/TRBV3-2	.	TRBJ1-3	CASSHTSSRGAGNTIYF	TGTGCCAGCAGCCACACCTCAAGCCGGGGGGCTGGAAACACCATATATTTT
.	TRBV6-1	.	TRBJ2-7	CASSERGQTYEQYF	TGTGCCAGCAGTGAAAGAGGACAGACCTACGAGCAGTACTTC
.	TRBV29-1	.	TRBJ2-2	CSATPAGNTGELFF	TGCAGCGCGACCCCAGCGGGGAACACCGGGGAGCTGTTTTTT
.	TRBV4-1	TRBD1	TRBJ1-4	CASSQVNNRGGEKLFF	TGCGCCAGCAGCCAAGTAAATAACAGGGGTGGCGAAAAACTGTTTTTT
.	TRBV5-4	.	TRBJ1-1	CASSLAANTEAFF	TGTGCCAGCAGCCTTGCGGCGAACACTGAAGCTTTCTTT
.	TRBV9	TRBD1	TRBJ2-3	CASSFKGQGAPDTQYF	TGTGCCAGCAGCTTCAAAGGACAGGGGGCCCCAGATACGCAGTATTTT
.	TRBV5-1	.	TRBJ1-1	CASTLGGADTEAFF	TGCGCCAGCACCCTAGGGGGGGCCGACACTGAAGCTTTCTTT
.	TRBV29-1	.	TRBJ1-4	CSAAAGDGEKLFF	TGCAGCGCCGCGGCCGGGGATGGCGAAAAACTGTTTTTT
once	TRBV7-2	TRBD1	TRBJ1-2	CASSRTGGPYGYTF	TGTGCCAGCAGCCGGACAGGGGGCCCCTATGGCTACACCTTC
few	TRBV11-1	TRBD1	TRBJ1-5	CASSRDRGSSNQPQHF	TGTGCCAGCAGCCGCGACAGGGGAAGTAGCAATCAGCCCCAGCATTTT
.	TRBV9	.	TRBJ2-2	CASSVVEGELFF	TGTGCCAGCAGCGTAGTAGAGGGGGAGCTGTTTTTT
.	TRBV27	.	TRBJ1-4	CASSSGRNEKLFF	TGTGCCAGCAGTAGCGGCCGTAATGAAAAACTGTTTTTT
.	TRBV5-4	.	TRBJ1-5	CASSLGALGNQPQHF	TGTGCCAGCAGCTTGGGCGCGTTGGGCAATCAGCCCCAGCATTTT
.	TRBV5-1	TRBD2	TRBJ2-3	CASRELAGNTDTQYF	TGCGCCAGCAGGGAACTAGCGGGGAACACAGATACGCAGTATTTT
.	TRBV7-9	.	TRBJ1-1	CASHTRRDTEAFF	TGTGCCAGCCATACACGGCGGGACACTGAAGCTTTCTTT
.	TRBV4-1	.	TRBJ2-5	CASSSRTQETQYF	TGCGCCAGCAGTTCGCGAACCCAAGAGACCCAGTACTTC